Listed below are T cell receptor beta chains from one sample, sequenced in a study of T cell clones after liver transplantation. This table comes from immunoSEQ multiplex PCR, and its TCRdb copy is limited to in-frame clones, with some not included. The data hold tens of thousands of clones, with 84% observed a single time. Sequenced material: CD4+ T cells from blood, taken before liver transplant. The receptors here all came from a human donor who received a liver transplant. The CDR3 runs from the conserved cysteine through the conserved F or W. The order of the fields is CDR3 DNA, CDR3 protein, clone size, V gene, J gene, D gene. D genes are given only for firm matches. Clone size is stated in some rows and not others, as once, few, many or a class when expanded.

CDR3nt: TGCGCCAGCAGCCCCTCCTCTAGGAACACCGGGGAGCTGTTTTTT; CDR3aa: CASSPSSRNTGELFF; abundance: NA; v_gene: TRBV5-1; j_gene: TRBJ2-2; d_gene: NA
CDR3nt: TGCGCCAGCAGCGTCATGGACGGGGAGCTGTTTTTT; CDR3aa: CASSVMDGELFF; abundance: NA; v_gene: TRBV5-1; j_gene: TRBJ2-2; d_gene: NA
CDR3nt: TGTGCCATCAGTGATAGCACGAACACTGAAGCTTTCTTT; CDR3aa: CAISDSTNTEAFF; abundance: NA; v_gene: TRBV10-3; j_gene: TRBJ1-1; d_gene: NA
CDR3nt: TGTGCCACCAGCCGCCGGGACAGGCAAGAGACCCAGTACTTC; CDR3aa: CATSRRDRQETQYF; abundance: NA; v_gene: TRBV15; j_gene: TRBJ2-5; d_gene: TRBD1
CDR3nt: TGTGCCAGCAGCTTGGGACAGGGGAGGACTGAAGCTTTCTTT; CDR3aa: CASSLGQGRTEAFF; abundance: NA; v_gene: TRBV5-4; j_gene: TRBJ1-1; d_gene: TRBD1
CDR3nt: TGTGCCAGCAGTTTATCATCTAGCGGCACAGATACGCAGTATTTT; CDR3aa: CASSLSSSGTDTQYF; abundance: NA; v_gene: TRBV27; j_gene: TRBJ2-3; d_gene: NA
CDR3nt: TGCGCCAGCAGCCAAGATTGGGGAGATACGCAGTATTTT; CDR3aa: CASSQDWGDTQYF; abundance: once; v_gene: TRBV4-1; j_gene: TRBJ2-3; d_gene: NA
CDR3nt: TGTGCCACCGAGGGAGGAACCGGGGAGCTGTTTTTT; CDR3aa: CATEGGTGELFF; abundance: once; v_gene: TRBV25-1; j_gene: TRBJ2-2; d_gene: NA
CDR3nt: TGTGCCAGCAATCGACTAGGACCGCGCCAAGAGACCCAGTACTTC; CDR3aa: CASNRLGPRQETQYF; abundance: NA; v_gene: TRBV7-6; j_gene: TRBJ2-5; d_gene: NA
CDR3nt: TGTGCCAGCAGTGAAGGGATGGGACAGGGCTACAATGAGCAGTTCTTC; CDR3aa: CASSEGMGQGYNEQFF; abundance: NA; v_gene: TRBV6-1; j_gene: TRBJ2-1; d_gene: TRBD1
CDR3nt: TGTGCCAGTTCCCGGGGTGAAGAGACCCAGTACTTC; CDR3aa: CASSRGEETQYF; abundance: NA; v_gene: TRBV7-9; j_gene: TRBJ2-5; d_gene: NA
CDR3nt: TGCGCCAGCTGTCTTAGACAGGGAATTTTGGGGGCTTTCTTT; CDR3aa: CASCLRQGILGAFF; abundance: NA; v_gene: TRBV23-1; j_gene: TRBJ1-1; d_gene: TRBD1
CDR3nt: TGTGCCAGCAGCTTAATGGGATCTGGAAACACCATATATTTT; CDR3aa: CASSLMGSGNTIYF; abundance: NA; v_gene: TRBV7-9; j_gene: TRBJ1-3; d_gene: NA
CDR3nt: TGTGCCTGGAGTGTAACGGACCTAGGGGGTCTAAAACTGTTTTTT; CDR3aa: CAWSVTDLGGLKLFF; abundance: NA; v_gene: TRBV30; j_gene: TRBJ1-4; d_gene: NA
CDR3nt: TGTGCCAGCAGCGCAGAAGCTCTATTAAGCTCCTACAATGAGCAGTTCTTC; CDR3aa: CASSAEALLSSYNEQFF; abundance: NA; v_gene: TRBV7-9; j_gene: TRBJ2-1; d_gene: NA
CDR3nt: TGTGCCAGCAGCACCCGCGGGGGGGCCATCGATACGCAGTATTTT; CDR3aa: CASSTRGGAIDTQYF; abundance: few; v_gene: TRBV7-9; j_gene: TRBJ2-3; d_gene: TRBD2
CDR3nt: TGTGCCAGCAGCTTAGTACAGCACACCTATGGCTACACCTTC; CDR3aa: CASSLVQHTYGYTF; abundance: NA; v_gene: TRBV11-2; j_gene: TRBJ1-2; d_gene: NA
CDR3nt: TGTGCCAGCAGCTCGGGGGACAGCGCGAACTATGGCTACACCTTC; CDR3aa: CASSSGDSANYGYTF; abundance: medium-sized; v_gene: TRBV5-6; j_gene: TRBJ1-2; d_gene: TRBD1
CDR3nt: TGTGCCAGCAGCTCTGTATTAGCGGGGGGCAACGAGCAGTACTTC; CDR3aa: CASSSVLAGGNEQYF; abundance: NA; v_gene: TRBV7-2; j_gene: TRBJ2-7; d_gene: TRBD2
CDR3nt: TGTGCCAGCAGCGACCTGGGACAGGGGACAGATACGCAGTATTTT; CDR3aa: CASSDLGQGTDTQYF; abundance: NA; v_gene: TRBV9; j_gene: TRBJ2-3; d_gene: TRBD1
CDR3nt: TGTGCCAGCAGCGTATCAGTCGGTGAGCAGTTCTTC; CDR3aa: CASSVSVGEQFF; abundance: NA; v_gene: TRBV9; j_gene: TRBJ2-1; d_gene: NA
CDR3nt: TGTGCCAGCACCCAGGCCGGGACTAGCGGGAGGAGCTCCTACGAGCAGTACTTC; CDR3aa: CASTQAGTSGRSSYEQYF; abundance: NA; v_gene: TRBV7-9; j_gene: TRBJ2-7; d_gene: TRBD2
CDR3nt: TGTGCCAGCAGTTCCGATAGAGAAGATACGCAGTATTTT; CDR3aa: CASSSDREDTQYF; abundance: NA; v_gene: TRBV27; j_gene: TRBJ2-3; d_gene: NA
CDR3nt: TGTGCCAGCAGCTTAGGGACTGGAAAACTGTTTTTT; CDR3aa: CASSLGTGKLFF; abundance: NA; v_gene: TRBV7-2; j_gene: TRBJ1-4; d_gene: NA
CDR3nt: TGTGCCAGCAGCGTAGGCCCTAGCTTCCATGAGCAGTTCTTC; CDR3aa: CASSVGPSFHEQFF; abundance: few; v_gene: TRBV9; j_gene: TRBJ2-1; d_gene: NA
CDR3nt: TGTGCCTGGAGTGTAGGACTAGTCACAGATACGCAGTATTTT; CDR3aa: CAWSVGLVTDTQYF; abundance: NA; v_gene: TRBV30; j_gene: TRBJ2-3; d_gene: TRBD2
CDR3nt: TGTGCCAGCAGTCGGACCACCTACGAGCAGTACTTC; CDR3aa: CASSRTTYEQYF; abundance: NA; v_gene: TRBV7-2; j_gene: TRBJ2-7; d_gene: NA
CDR3nt: TGTGCCAGCAGTATAGACGGGAATGAGCAGTTCTTC; CDR3aa: CASSIDGNEQFF; abundance: NA; v_gene: TRBV6-1; j_gene: TRBJ2-1; d_gene: NA
CDR3nt: TGTGCCAGCAGACACGGGATACGGGAAAATACGCAGTATTTT; CDR3aa: CASRHGIRENTQYF; abundance: NA; v_gene: TRBV7-9; j_gene: TRBJ2-3; d_gene: NA